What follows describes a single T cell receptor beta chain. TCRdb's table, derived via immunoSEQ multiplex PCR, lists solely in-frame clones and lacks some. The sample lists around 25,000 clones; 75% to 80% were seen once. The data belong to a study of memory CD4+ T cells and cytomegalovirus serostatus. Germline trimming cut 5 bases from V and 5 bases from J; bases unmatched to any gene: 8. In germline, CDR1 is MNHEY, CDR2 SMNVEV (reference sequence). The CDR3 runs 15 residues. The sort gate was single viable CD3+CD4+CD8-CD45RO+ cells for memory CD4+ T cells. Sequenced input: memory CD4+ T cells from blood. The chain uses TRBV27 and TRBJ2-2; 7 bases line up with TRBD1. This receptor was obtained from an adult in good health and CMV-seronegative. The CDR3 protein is CASSLETGSTGELFF. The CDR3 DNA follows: TGTGCCAGCAGTCTAGAGACAGGGTCGACCGGGGAGCTGTTTTTT.